This T cell receptor beta chain was sequenced during a study of blood T cell repertoires in COVID-19. The CDR3 extends over 15 amino acids. Germline V CDR1 and CDR2: MNHEY, SMNVEV (reference sequence). V lost 6 bases and J lost 7; bases outside the gene matches: 12. TCRdb's table, derived via immunoSEQ multiplex PCR, lists solely in-frame clones and lacks some. Of 150,000 to 200,000 clones in the sample, 70% to 90% are singletons; the top ten hold approximately 4.4%. The rearrangement links TRBV27 to TRBJ1-2, with 9 bases identical to TRBD1. The sequence derives from a human donor in a cohort sampled during active COVID-19. Sequenced material: peripheral blood. The CDR3 reads CASRQPGQGMGGYTF. The CDR3 bases are TGTGCCAGCAGACAACCGGGACAGGGAATGGGTGGCTACACCTTC.